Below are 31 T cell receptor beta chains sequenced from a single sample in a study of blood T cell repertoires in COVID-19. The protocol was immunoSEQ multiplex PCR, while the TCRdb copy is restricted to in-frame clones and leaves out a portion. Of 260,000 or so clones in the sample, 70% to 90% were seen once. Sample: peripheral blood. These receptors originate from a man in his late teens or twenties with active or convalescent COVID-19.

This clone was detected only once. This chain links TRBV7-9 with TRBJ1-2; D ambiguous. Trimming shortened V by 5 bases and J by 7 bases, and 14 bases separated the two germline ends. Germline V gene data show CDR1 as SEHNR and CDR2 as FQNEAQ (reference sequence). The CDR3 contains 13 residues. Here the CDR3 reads CASSLSGFAGYTF. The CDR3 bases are TGTGCCAGCAGCCTAAGCGGTTTTGCTGGCTACACCTTC.

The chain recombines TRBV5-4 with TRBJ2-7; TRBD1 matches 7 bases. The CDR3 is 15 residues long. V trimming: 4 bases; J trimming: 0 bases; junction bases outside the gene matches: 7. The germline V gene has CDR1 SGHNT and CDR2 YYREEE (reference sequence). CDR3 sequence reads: CASSQDRSSSYEQYF. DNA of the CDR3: TGTGCCAGCAGCCAGGACAGGTCGAGCTCCTACGAGCAGTACTTC.

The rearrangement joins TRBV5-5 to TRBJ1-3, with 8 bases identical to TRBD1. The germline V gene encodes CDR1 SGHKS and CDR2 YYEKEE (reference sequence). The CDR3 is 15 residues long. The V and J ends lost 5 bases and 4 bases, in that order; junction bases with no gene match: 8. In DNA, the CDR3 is TGTGCCAGCAGTTACGGACAGGGATTAGGAAACACCATATATTTT. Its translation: CASSYGQGLGNTIYF.

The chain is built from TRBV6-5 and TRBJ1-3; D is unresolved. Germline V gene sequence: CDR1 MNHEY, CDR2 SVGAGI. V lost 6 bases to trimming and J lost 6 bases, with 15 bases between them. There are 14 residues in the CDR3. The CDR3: CASSLRPGLNTIYF. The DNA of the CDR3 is TGTGCCAGCAGCCTCCGCCCTGGCCTAAACACCATATATTTT.

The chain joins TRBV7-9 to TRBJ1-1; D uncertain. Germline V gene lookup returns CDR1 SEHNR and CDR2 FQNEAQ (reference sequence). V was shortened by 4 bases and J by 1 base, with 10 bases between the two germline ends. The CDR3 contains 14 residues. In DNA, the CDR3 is TGTGCCAGCAGCTCAGACGGGAAGAACACTGAAGCTTTCTTT. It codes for CASSSDGKNTEAFF.

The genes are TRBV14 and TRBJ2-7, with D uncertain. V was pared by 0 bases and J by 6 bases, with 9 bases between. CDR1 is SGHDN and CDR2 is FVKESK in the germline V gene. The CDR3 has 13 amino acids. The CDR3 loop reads CASSQDASSEQYF. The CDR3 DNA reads TGTGCCAGCAGCCAAGACGCTAGTTCCGAGCAGTACTTC. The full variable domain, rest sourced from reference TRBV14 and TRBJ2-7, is EAGVTQFPSHSVIEKGQTVTLRCDPISGHDNLYWYRRVMGKEIKFLLHFVKESKQDESGMPNNRFLAERTGGTYSTLKVQPAELEDSGVYFCASSQDASSEQYFGPGTRLTVT.

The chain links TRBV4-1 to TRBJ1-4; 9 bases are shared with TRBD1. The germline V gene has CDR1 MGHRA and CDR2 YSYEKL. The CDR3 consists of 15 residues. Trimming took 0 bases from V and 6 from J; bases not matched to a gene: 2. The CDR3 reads CASSQDWTGDEKLFF. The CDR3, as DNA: TGCGCCAGCAGCCAAGACTGGACAGGGGATGAAAAACTGTTTTTT.

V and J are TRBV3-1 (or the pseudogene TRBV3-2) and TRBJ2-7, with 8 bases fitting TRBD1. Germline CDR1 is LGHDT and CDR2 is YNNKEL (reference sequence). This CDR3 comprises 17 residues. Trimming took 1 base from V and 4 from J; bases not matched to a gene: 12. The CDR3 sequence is CASSQGPGRTGRYEQYF. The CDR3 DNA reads TGTGCCAGCAGCCAAGGGCCGGGAAGGACAGGGCGGTACGAGCAGTACTTC.

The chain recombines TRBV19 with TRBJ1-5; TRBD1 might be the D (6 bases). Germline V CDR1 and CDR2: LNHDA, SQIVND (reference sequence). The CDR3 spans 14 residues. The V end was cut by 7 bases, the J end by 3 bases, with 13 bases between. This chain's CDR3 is CASTETGLNQPQHF. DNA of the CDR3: TGTGCCAGTACGGAAACAGGGCTCAATCAGCCCCAGCATTTT.

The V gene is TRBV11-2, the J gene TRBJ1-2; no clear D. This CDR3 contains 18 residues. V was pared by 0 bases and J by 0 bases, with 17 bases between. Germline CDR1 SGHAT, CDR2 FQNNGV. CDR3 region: CASSLDLKRFRTNYGYTF. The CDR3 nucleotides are TGTGCCAGCAGCTTAGATCTGAAGCGCTTCAGAACTAACTATGGCTACACCTTC.

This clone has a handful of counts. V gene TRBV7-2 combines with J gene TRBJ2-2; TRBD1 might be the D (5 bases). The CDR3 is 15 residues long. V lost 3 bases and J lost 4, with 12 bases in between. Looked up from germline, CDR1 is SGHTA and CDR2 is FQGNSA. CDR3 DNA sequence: TGTGCCAGCAGCTTGAGGCAGGGTATCACCGGGGAGCTGTTTTTT. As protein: CASSLRQGITGELFF.

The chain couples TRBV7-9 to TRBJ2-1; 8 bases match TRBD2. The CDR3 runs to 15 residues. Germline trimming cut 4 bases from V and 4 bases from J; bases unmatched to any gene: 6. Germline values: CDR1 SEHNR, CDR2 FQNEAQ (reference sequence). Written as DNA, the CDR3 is TGTGCCAGCAGCTACGTAGCGGGGCAGTACAATGAGCAGTTCTTC. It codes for CASSYVAGQYNEQFF. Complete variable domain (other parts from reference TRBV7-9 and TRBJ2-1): DTGVSQNPRHKITKRGQNVTFRCDPISEHNRLYWYRQTLGQGPEFLTYFQNEAQLEKSRLLSDRFSAERPKGSFSTLEIQRTEQGDSAMYLCASSYVAGQYNEQFFGPGTRLTVL.

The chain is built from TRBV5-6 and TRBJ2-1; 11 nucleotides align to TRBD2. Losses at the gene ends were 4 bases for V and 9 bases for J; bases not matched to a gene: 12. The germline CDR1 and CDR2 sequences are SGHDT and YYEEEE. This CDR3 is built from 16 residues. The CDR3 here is CASSPSTSGGLGEQFF. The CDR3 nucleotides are TGTGCCAGCAGCCCATCCACTAGCGGGGGACTGGGTGAGCAGTTCTTC.

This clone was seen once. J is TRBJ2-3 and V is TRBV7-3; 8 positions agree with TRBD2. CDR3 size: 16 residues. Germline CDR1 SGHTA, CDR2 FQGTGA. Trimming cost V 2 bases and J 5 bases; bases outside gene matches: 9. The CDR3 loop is CASSLSSAGGGDTQYF. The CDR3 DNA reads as TGTGCCAGCAGCTTATCATCTGCGGGGGGCGGAGATACGCAGTATTTT.

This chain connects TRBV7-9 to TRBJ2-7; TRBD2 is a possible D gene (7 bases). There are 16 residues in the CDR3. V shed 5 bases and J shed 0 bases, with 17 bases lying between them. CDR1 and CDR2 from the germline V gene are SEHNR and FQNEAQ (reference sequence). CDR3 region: CASSPERRGASYEQYF. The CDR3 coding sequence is TGTGCCAGCAGCCCAGAGCGTCGGGGGGCCTCCTACGAGCAGTACTTC.

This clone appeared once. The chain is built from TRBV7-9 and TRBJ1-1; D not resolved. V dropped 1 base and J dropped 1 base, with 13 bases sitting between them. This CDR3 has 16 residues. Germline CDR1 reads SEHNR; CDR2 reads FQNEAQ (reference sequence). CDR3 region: CASSLGFGGKNTEAFF. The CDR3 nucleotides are TGTGCCAGCAGCTTAGGGTTCGGCGGTAAGAACACTGAAGCTTTCTTT.

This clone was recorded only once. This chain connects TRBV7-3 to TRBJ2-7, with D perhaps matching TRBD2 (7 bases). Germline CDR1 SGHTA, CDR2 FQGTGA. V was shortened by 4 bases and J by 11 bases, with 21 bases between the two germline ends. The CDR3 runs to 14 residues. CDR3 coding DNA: TGTGCCAGCAGCTCCGGGGAGGGGGAATTTCCGAAGTACTTC. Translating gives CASSSGEGEFPKYF.

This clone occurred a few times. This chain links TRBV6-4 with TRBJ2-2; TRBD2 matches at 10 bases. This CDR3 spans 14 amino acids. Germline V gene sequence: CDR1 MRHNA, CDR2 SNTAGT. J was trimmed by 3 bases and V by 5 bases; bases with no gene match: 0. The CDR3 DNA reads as TGTGCCAGCAGTAGCGGGGGGGACACCGGGGAGCTGTTTTTT. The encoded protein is CASSSGGDTGELFF.

In DNA form, the CDR3 reads TGTGCCAGCAGCTTAAGTGGAGCGGGCGGGCGCAATCAGCCCCAGCATTTT. Amino acids: CASSLSGAGGRNQPQHF. The rearrangement uses TRBV11-3 and TRBJ1-5; D is unresolved. The CDR3 runs 17 residues. V lost 2 bases and J 2 bases, leaving 16 bases between the germline ends. Germline CDR1 SGHNT, CDR2 YENEEA.

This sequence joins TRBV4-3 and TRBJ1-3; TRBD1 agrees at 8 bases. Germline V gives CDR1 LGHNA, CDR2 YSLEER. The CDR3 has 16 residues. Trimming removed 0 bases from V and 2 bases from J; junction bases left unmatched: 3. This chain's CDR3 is CASSQDQGAPGNTIYF. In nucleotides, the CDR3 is TGCGCCAGCAGCCAAGATCAGGGGGCGCCTGGAAACACCATATATTTT.

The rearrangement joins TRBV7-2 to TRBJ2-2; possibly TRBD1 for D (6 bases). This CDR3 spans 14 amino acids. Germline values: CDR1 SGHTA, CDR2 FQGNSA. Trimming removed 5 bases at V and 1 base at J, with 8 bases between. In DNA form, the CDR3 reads TGTGCCAGCAGCACGGGACAGAACACCGGGGAGCTGTTTTTT. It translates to CASSTGQNTGELFF.

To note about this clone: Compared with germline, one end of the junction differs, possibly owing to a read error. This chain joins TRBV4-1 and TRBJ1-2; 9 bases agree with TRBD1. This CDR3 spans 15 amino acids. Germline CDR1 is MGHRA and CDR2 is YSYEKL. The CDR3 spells CACSRRQGENYGYTF. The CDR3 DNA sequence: TGCGCCTGCAGCCGACGACAGGGGGAAAACTATGGCTACACCTTC.

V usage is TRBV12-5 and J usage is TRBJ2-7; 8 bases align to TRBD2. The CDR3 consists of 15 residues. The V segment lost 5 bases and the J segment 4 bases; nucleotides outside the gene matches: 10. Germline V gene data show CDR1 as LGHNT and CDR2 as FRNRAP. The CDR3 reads CASGRTGGAAYEQYF. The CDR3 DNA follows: TGTGCTAGTGGTCGTACCGGGGGGGCCGCTTACGAGCAGTACTTC.

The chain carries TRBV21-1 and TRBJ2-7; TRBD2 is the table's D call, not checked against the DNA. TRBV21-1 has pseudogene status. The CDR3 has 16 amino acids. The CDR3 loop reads CASSRGLAGVSYEQYF. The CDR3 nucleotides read TGTGCCAGCAGCAGGGGACTAGCGGGGGTGTCCTACGAGCAGTACTTC.

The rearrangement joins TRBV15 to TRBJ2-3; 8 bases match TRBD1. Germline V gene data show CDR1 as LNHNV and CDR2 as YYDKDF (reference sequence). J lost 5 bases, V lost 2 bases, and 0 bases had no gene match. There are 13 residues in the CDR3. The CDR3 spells CATSRTGGDTQYF. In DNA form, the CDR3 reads TGTGCCACCAGCAGAACAGGGGGAGATACGCAGTATTTT.

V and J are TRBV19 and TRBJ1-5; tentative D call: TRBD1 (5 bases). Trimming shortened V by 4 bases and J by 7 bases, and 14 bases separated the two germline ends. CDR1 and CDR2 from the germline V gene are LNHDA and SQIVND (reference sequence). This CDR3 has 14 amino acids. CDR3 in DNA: TGTGCCAGTAGTACCGACAGCTTGGACCAGCCCCAGCATTTT. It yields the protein CASSTDSLDQPQHF.

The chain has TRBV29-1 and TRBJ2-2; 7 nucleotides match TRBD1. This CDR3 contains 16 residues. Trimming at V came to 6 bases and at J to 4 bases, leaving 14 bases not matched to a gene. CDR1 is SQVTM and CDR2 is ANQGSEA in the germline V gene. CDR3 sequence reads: CSVILQTGRGTGELFF. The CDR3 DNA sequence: TGCAGCGTGATACTACAGACAGGGCGAGGCACCGGGGAGCTGTTTTTT.

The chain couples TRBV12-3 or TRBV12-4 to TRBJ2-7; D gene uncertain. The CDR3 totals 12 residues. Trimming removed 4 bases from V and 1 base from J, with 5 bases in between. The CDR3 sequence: CASSSTSYEQYF. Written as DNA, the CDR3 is TGTGCCAGCAGTTCCACATCCTACGAGCAGTACTTC.

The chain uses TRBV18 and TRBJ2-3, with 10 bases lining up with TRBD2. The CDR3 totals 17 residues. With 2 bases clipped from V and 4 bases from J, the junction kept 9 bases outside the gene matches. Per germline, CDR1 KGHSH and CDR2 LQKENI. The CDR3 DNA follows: TGTGCCAGCTCACCAAGCGGTGCAAGCGGGGGGGCAGATACGCAGTATTTT. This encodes CASSPSGASGGADTQYF.

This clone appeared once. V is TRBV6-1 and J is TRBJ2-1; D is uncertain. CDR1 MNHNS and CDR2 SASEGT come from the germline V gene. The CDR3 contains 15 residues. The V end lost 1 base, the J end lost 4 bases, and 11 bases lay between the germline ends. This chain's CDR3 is CASSEDLSRYNEQFF. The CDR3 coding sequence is TGTGCCAGCAGTGAAGATCTCTCCAGGTACAATGAGCAGTTCTTC.

The CDR3 loop reads CASSSTGSYSPLHF. CDR3 DNA: TGTGCCAGCAGTTCAACAGGGAGTTATTCACCCCTCCACTTT. V and J are TRBV27 and TRBJ1-6; TRBD1 is a possible D gene (6 bases). Germline values: CDR1 MNHEY, CDR2 SMNVEV (reference sequence). The CDR3 is 14 residues long. Between the trimmed V and J ends, which lost 4 bases and 8 bases, there was a span of 12 bases.